A selection of T cell receptor beta chains follows, all from one sample in a study of PD-L1 blockade in urothelial cancer. The protocol was immunoSEQ multiplex PCR, while the TCRdb copy is restricted to in-frame clones and leaves out a portion. The sample has about 33,000 clones, 84% seen once. The sample was PBMCs, taken around atezolizumab (anti-PD-L1) treatment. These receptors all stem from a man in his sixties with urothelial cancer. Each CDR3 is given with its conserved first and last residue. A D gene is named only where the DNA matches it firmly. The size field is filled for only some rows; it gives once, few, many or a size class.

size: .
J: TRBJ2-1
V: TRBV6-4
D: TRBD1
DNA: TGTGCCAGCAGAGAGACAGGGGGGAATGAGCAGTTCTTC
CDR3: CASRETGGNEQFF

size: .
J: TRBJ1-5
V: TRBV2
D: .
DNA: TGTGCCAGCAGGGCTGAGGGAAAGCCCCAGCATTTT
CDR3: CASRAEGKPQHF

size: few
J: TRBJ2-7
V: TRBV5-1
D: .
DNA: TGCGCCAGCAGCTTGGGGGGAGGAGGGAGCTCCTACGAGCAGTACTTC
CDR3: CASSLGGGGSSYEQYF

size: .
J: TRBJ2-1
V: TRBV5-1
D: .
DNA: TGCGCCAGCAGCCCAGGCGACCTATCAAATGAGCAGTTCTTC
CDR3: CASSPGDLSNEQFF

size: .
J: TRBJ2-3
V: TRBV7-6
D: TRBD2
DNA: TGTGCCAGCAGCCTAGGCGGGGGGGGAACAGATACGCAGTATTTT
CDR3: CASSLGGGGTDTQYF

size: .
J: TRBJ2-1
V: TRBV5-8
D: TRBD1
DNA: TGTGCCAGCAGCCATCGGACAGGGTTGTACAATGAGCAGTTCTTC
CDR3: CASSHRTGLYNEQFF

size: .
J: TRBJ2-7
V: TRBV11-2
D: .
DNA: TGTGCCAGCAGCCTCCGGGGCTACGAGCAGTACTTC
CDR3: CASSLRGYEQYF

size: .
J: TRBJ2-3
V: TRBV5-1
D: .
DNA: TGCGCCAGCAGCTCTAAGGAAACAGGCGGGATCACAGATACGCAGTATTTT
CDR3: CASSSKETGGITDTQYF

size: .
J: TRBJ1-1
V: TRBV19
D: .
DNA: TGTGCCAGTAGTATACGGGGGTCGAACACTGAAGCTTTCTTT
CDR3: CASSIRGSNTEAFF

size: few
J: TRBJ2-1
V: TRBV15
D: .
DNA: TGTGCCACCAGCAGCCAATTTACCGGGATTACGCGGCATGAGCAGTTCTTC
CDR3: CATSSQFTGITRHEQFF

size: .
J: TRBJ2-7
V: TRBV9
D: .
DNA: TGTGCCAGCAGCGTAGGAGGTTGGGGAGGCGAGCAGTACTTC
CDR3: CASSVGGWGGEQYF